This TCR beta chain was observed in a study of cytomegalovirus exposure and HLA in healthy donors. Overall study findings and caveats: Per a prior analysis, the majority of TCR beta V segments were productive roughly 90% or roughly 30% of the time. The authors reported that TCR beta sequences could predict HLA-A and HLA-B alleles. These predictions were accurate for most subjects in the first cohort. There were 150 to 200 TCR beta chains listed as cytomegalovirus-associated. Reportedly, cytomegalovirus status was diagnosed with high sensitivity and specificity.

As concerns this clone: Its specificity is not known.

Losses at the gene ends were 6 bases for V and 8 bases for J; bases not matched to a gene: 6. The germline gives CDR1 MNHEY, CDR2 SVGAGI. The CDR3 length is 12 residues. PCR was performed using 60 Vbeta and 13 Jbeta primers. The data were produced by immunoSEQ multiplex PCR, yet TCRdb's version contains in-frame clones alone and is incomplete. The repertoire consists of 100,000 or so clones, with under 85% occurring once and the leading ten covering about 4.3%. The clonotype was recovered from a man aged 35 to 55 in good health and CMV-seronegative. The specimen sequenced was PBMCs. The chain is built from TRBV6-5 and TRBJ1-1; 7 nucleotides align to TRBD1. The CDR3 DNA follows: TGTGCCAGCAGCGCGGACAGGTTCGAAGCTTTCTTT. It specifies CASSADRFEAFF.